The text below deals with one T cell receptor (beta chain). This sample is drawn from a study of OX40 agonist ivuxolimab in advanced cancers. For the study at large: Partial responses were recorded for three patients, including one with hepatocellular carcinoma and two with cutaneous melanoma.

Sequencing was performed with immunoSEQ multiplex PCR; in TCRdb, only in-frame clones are kept and a portion is missing. The sample yields 50,000 to 70,000 clones, just under 85% seen once. This CDR3 is 14 amino acids long. The germline V and J ends were trimmed by 6 bases and 1 base, with 12 bases remaining between them. CDR1 is MNHNY and CDR2 is SVGAGI in the germline V gene (reference sequence). This rearrangement joins TRBV6-6 to TRBJ1-1; no firm D call. The starting material was CD4+ or CD8+ T cells sorted from blood, obtained in a trial of the OX40 agonist ivuxolimab. This sequence originates from an adult with an advanced solid tumor such as melanoma, head and neck, liver or kidney cancer. The CDR3, as DNA: TGTGCCAGCAGACGAGGACGTCAGAACACTGAAGCTTTCTTT. Its translation: CASRRGRQNTEAFF.